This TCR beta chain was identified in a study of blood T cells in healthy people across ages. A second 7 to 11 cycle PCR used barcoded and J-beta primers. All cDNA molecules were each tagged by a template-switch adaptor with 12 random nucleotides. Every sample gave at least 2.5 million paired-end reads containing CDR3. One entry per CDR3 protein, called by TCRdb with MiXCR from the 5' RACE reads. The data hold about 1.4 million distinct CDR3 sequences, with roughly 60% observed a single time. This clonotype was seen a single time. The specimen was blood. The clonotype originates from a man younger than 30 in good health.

CDR3 nucleotides: TGTGCCATCAGTGCAGACAGGGCCGAGACCCAGTACTTC. Amino acid sequence: CAISADRAETQYF. The V call is TRBV10-3, the J call TRBJ2-5; 7 nucleotides align to TRBD1. The CDR3 has 13 residues. Unmatched junction bases numbered 4, after V lost 4 bases and J lost 5 bases. Germline assignment: CDR1 ENHRY and CDR2 SYGVKD.